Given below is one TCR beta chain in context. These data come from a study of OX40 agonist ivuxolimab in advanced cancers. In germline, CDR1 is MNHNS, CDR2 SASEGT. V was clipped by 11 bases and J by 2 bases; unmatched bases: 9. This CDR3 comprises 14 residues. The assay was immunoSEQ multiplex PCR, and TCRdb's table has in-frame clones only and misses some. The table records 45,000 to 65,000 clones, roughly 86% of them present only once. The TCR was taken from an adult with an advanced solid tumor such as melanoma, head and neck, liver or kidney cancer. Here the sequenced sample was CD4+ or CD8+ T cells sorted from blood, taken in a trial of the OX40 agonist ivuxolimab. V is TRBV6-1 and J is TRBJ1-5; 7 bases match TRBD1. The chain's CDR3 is CAARGGTGNQPQHF. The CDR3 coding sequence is TGTGCCGCACGGGGTGGGACAGGCAATCAGCCCCAGCATTTT.